This T cell receptor beta chain was captured in a study of blood T cells in healthy people across ages. Findings of the study overall: While age rose, TCR beta diversity per million T cells dropped in a roughly linear way. PBMCs left unsorted prevented a conclusive naive versus antigen-experienced comparison. There were more naive CD4+ cells and higher diversity in long-lived donors than in aged donors.

As regards this clonotype: Its matching antigen is unknown.

CDR1 SGHDT and CDR2 YYEEEE come from the germline V gene. V dropped 3 bases and J dropped 0; count of bases not matched to a gene: 7. The CDR3 is 18 residues long. With a J-beta primer mix and a sample-barcoded 5' primer, a second PCR ran 7 to 11 cycles. TCRdb called the 5' RACE reads again in MiXCR, with one record for every CDR3 protein. The sample contains about 900,000 distinct CDR3 sequences, 48% of which appear only once. The TCR comes from a man in his thirties or forties in good health. The rearrangement joins TRBV5-6 to TRBJ2-5, with TRBD2 identical over 14 bases. Sequencing used blood. The CDR3 is CASSSSGLAGAYQETQYF. Here the CDR3 DNA reads TGTGCCAGCAGCTCCTCGGGACTAGCGGGAGCGTACCAAGAGACCCAGTACTTC.